Below, 2 T cell receptor beta chains from the same sample are listed, as sequenced in a study of Graves' ophthalmopathy and Graves' hyperthyroidism. The sequenced template was RNA, covering the TCR beta CDR3 region. First-round RT-PCR employed HTBI primers, with a second-round multiplex PCR after it. MiXCR, run by TCRdb on the multiplex PCR reads, gives a single entry per CDR3 protein. The sample has fewer than 650,000 distinct CDR3 sequences; about 20% are singletons. The sequenced sample consisted of peripheral blood. These receptors all stem from a woman younger than 30 with stable Graves' hyperthyroidism. Some clones in this sample may be carry-over from other donors' samples.

V is TRBV6-1 and J is TRBJ2-7; 9 bases agree with TRBD1. After removal of 6 bases from V and 2 bases from J, the junction contained 8 bases not matched to a gene. The CDR3 is 15 residues long. Germline values: CDR1 MNHNS, CDR2 SASEGT. The DNA of the CDR3 is TGTGCCAGCAGCTCCACAGGGGGCAGTCCCTACGAGCAGTACTTC. This codes for CASSSTGGSPYEQYF.

The chain is built from TRBV12-3 or TRBV12-4 and TRBJ2-5; 7 nucleotides line up with TRBD2. The CDR3 consists of 14 residues. Trimming cost V 7 bases and J 0 bases; bases outside gene matches: 5. The CDR3 DNA sequence: TGTGCCAGCACGCCCGGGGGGTACCAAGAGACCCAGTACTTC. Its translation: CASTPGGYQETQYF.